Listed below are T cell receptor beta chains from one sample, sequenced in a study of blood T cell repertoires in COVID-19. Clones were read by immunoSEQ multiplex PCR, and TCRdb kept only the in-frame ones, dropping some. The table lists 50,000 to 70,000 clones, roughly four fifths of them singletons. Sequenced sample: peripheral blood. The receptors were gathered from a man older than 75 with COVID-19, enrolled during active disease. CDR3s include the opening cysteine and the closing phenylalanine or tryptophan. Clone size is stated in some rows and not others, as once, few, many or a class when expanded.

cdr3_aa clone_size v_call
CASSDSPYYGYTF - TRBV28
CASSPAGIDEQFF few TRBV10-2
CASSPFTSTGELFF - TRBV5-1
CASTRLGTDTQYF - TRBV6-5
CASSLGQGNYGYTF - TRBV3-1/TRBV3-2
CASSLGKTSGKGETQYF - TRBV11-3
CASSQALAGAGVDTQYF once TRBV3-1/TRBV3-2
CASSHRGDLYEQYF - TRBV7-9
CAWSVPTSGSGNTIYF - TRBV30
CASSPAGGQETQYF - TRBV18
CASSEFPGGAGDTEAFF - TRBV6-1
CASSPFATGPNTEAFF - TRBV18
CASSVTSGGVGSYNEQFF - TRBV6-1
CAWSEYRETEAFF - TRBV30
CASGDRGLTEAFF - TRBV6-5
CASSLRAGENIQYF - TRBV7-2
CASGRGSYNSPLHF - TRBV19
CASSLAPYQVPNYGYTF - TRBV11-2
CASSVELAGGSSYNEQFF once TRBV9
CSVAGRGRTEAFF - TRBV29-1
CASSLEGQGDTIYF - TRBV7-9
CASSLSFSGQGSYGYTF - TRBV27
CAMRRRDYHLSRDTQYF - TRBV30
CASAYPGSSGNTIYF - TRBV6-5
CSVEGKGRQGNQPQHF - TRBV29-1
CASSPGLAGAGANVLTF few TRBV11-3
CATSDSSGPLETEAFF - TRBV24-1
CASSVWTVGNEQFF - TRBV9
CASSYPRDRPLQPQHF once TRBV6-2/TRBV6-3
CASSLMRELGGELFF - TRBV5-6
CASSHDGQPSNSPLHF - TRBV2
CASSTDRTGELFF - TRBV7-2
CASSSRQVEAYGYTF - TRBV9
CASSLGGPRDNSPLHF - TRBV5-4
CASSGSSYNEQFF - TRBV4-3
CASTPQETQYF - TRBV5-8
CAWSGTGLFYGYTF - TRBV30
CASSHTAGIGYGYTF - TRBV4-2
CASSLAGRETQYF few TRBV7-2
CASSATSGSRETQYF - TRBV9
CASSPWGSGGYNEQFF - TRBV7-7
CASSSPAGVMSTEAFF - TRBV7-2
CASRDAAGTGELFF - TRBV3-1/TRBV3-2
CASRKGQGAGNEQFF - TRBV19
CASSRDYTDTQYF once TRBV28
CAVQGGNEQFF - TRBV24-1
CASSPVAGTTVTQYF - TRBV7-3
CASSARGIQYF - TRBV6-2/TRBV6-3
CASISVGGETQYF - TRBV6-5